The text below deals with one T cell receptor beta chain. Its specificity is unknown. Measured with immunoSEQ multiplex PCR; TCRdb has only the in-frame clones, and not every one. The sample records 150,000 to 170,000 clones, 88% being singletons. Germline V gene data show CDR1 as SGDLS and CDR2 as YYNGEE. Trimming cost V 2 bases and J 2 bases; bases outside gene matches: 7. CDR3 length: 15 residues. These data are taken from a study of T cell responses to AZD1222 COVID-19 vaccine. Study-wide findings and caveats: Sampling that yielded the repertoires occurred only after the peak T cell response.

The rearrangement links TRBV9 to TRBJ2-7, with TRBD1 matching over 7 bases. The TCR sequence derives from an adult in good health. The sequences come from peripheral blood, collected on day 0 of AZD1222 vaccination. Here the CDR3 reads CASSVTGAGPYEQYF. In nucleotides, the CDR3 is TGTGCCAGCAGCGTCACAGGGGCTGGACCCTACGAGCAGTACTTC.